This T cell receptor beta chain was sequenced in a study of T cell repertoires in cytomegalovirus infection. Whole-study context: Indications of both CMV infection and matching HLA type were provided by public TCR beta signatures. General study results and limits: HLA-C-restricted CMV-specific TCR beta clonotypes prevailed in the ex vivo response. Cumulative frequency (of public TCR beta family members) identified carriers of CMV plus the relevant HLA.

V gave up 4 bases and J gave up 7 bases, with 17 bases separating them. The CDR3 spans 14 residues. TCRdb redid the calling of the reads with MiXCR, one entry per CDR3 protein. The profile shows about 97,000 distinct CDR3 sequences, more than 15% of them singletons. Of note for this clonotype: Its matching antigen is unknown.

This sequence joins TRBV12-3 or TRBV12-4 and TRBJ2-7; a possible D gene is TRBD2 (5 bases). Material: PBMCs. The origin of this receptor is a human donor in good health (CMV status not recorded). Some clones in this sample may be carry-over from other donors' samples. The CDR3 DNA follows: TGTGCCAGCAGTTCACTTGGGAGCTGGCGGGAGCAGTACTTC. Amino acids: CASSSLGSWREQYF.